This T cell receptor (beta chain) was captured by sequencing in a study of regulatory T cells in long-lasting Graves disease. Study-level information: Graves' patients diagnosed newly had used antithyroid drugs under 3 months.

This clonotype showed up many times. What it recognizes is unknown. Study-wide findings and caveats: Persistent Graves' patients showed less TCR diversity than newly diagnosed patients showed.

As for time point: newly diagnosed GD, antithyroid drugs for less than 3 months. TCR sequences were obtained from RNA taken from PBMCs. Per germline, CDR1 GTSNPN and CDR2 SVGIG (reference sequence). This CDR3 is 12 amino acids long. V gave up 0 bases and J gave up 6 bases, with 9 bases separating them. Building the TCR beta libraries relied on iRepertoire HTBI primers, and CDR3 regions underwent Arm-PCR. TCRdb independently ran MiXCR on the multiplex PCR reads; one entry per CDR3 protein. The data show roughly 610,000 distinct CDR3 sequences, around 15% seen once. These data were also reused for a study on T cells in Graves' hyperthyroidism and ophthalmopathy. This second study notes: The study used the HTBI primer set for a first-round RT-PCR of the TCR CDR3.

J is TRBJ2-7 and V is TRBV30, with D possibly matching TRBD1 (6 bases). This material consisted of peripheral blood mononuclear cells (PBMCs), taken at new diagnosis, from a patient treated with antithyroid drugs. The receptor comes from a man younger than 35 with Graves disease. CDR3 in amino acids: CAWSVQGPEQYF. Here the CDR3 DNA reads TGTGCCTGGAGTGTACAGGGTCCCGAGCAGTACTTC.